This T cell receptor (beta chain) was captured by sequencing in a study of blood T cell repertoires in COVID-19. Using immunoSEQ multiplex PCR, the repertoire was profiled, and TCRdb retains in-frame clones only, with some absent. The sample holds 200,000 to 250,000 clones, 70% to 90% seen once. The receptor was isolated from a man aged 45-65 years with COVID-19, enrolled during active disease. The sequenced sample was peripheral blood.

The CDR3 coding sequence is TGTGCCAGCAGCTTACGGGATACGCAGTATTTT. Its protein is CASSLRDTQYF. The J gene is TRBJ2-3, the V gene TRBV7-2, with D hard to call. The CDR3 extends over 11 amino acids. CDR1 and CDR2 (germline): SGHTA, FQGNSA. Trimming took 2 bases from V and 6 from J, leaving 3 bases between them.